What follows are 30 T cell receptor beta chains derived from one specimen sequenced in a study of cytomegalovirus exposure and HLA in healthy donors. Primers included in the PCR were 60 Vbeta and 13 Jbeta primers. Profiled with immunoSEQ multiplex PCR; TCRdb holds only in-frame clones, not every one. This sample yields fewer than 250,000 clones, of which 75% to 80% are seen a single time; approximately 1.8% belongs to the top ten. Sequenced sample: PBMCs. The receptor source for this set is a male donor in good health and CMV-seronegative.

The rearrangement uses TRBV27 and TRBJ1-2; 8 bases fit TRBD1. The CDR3 runs 13 residues. With V trimmed by 7 bases and J by 6 bases, 7 bases remained unmatched. Germline CDR1 and CDR2: MNHEY and SMNVEV (reference sequence). CDR3 nucleotide sequence: TGTGCCAGCATGGTGGCAGGGGGCAATGGCTACACCTTC. Translated, it gives CASMVAGGNGYTF.

The rearrangement links TRBV11-1 to TRBJ2-1; 11 bases fit TRBD2. Trimming cost V 2 bases and J 0 bases; bases outside gene matches: 6. In germline, CDR1 is SGHAT, CDR2 FQDESV (reference sequence). The CDR3 is made up of 18 amino acids. The DNA of the CDR3 is TGTGCCAGCAGCTTAATAACTAGCGGGAGTGGCTCCTACAATGAGCAGTTCTTC. It encodes CASSLITSGSGSYNEQFF.

The chain is built from TRBV27 and TRBJ1-1; D is possibly TRBD1 (6 bases). The V gene's germline CDR1 is MNHEY and CDR2 SMNVEV (reference sequence). The CDR3 covers 13 residues. The V end was cut by 5 bases, the J end by 3 bases, with 10 bases between. CDR3 loop: CASSNRVDTEAFF. CDR3 coding DNA: TGTGCCAGCAGTAACAGGGTTGACACTGAAGCTTTCTTT.

V gene TRBV4-3 combines with J gene TRBJ1-4; D is unresolved. The CDR3 consists of 15 residues. Trimming shortened V by 4 bases and J by 8 bases, and 17 bases separated the two germline ends. Germline CDR1 LGHNA, CDR2 YSLEER. The chain's CDR3 is CASSRSSGRGEKLFF. The CDR3 nucleotides are TGCGCCAGCAGCCGATCCTCTGGCCGGGGAGAAAAACTGTTTTTT.

This clone was observed a handful of times. This chain joins TRBV6-1 and TRBJ2-7; the match to TRBD1 covers 7 bases. The ends lost 9 bases at V and 3 bases at J; junction bases unmatched: 11. The length of the CDR3 is 14 residues. The germline gives CDR1 MNHNS, CDR2 SASEGT. The CDR3, as DNA: TGTGCCAGTTCTCAACGGGGACAGAACTACGAGCAGTACTTC. Encoded protein: CASSQRGQNYEQYF.

The V gene is TRBV5-1, the J gene TRBJ2-2, with D unresolved. Germline V gene lookup returns CDR1 SGHRS and CDR2 YFSETQ. V was cut by 3 bases and J by 4 bases, with 16 bases left in between. CDR3 size: 16 residues. In nucleotides, the CDR3 is TGCGCCAGCAGCTCTAGACCGAGCCGGGTCACCGGGGAGCTGTTTTTT. Its protein product is CASSSRPSRVTGELFF. Complete variable domain (other parts from reference TRBV5-1 and TRBJ2-2): KAGVTQTPRYLIKTRGQQVTLSCSPISGHRSVSWYQQTPGQGLQFLFEYFSETQRNKGNFPGRFSGRQFSNSRSEMNVSTLELGDSALYLCASSSRPSRVTGELFFGEGSRLTVL.

This rearrangement joins TRBV5-6 to TRBJ1-2; 7 nucleotides agree with TRBD1. V lost 3 bases to trimming and J lost 3 bases; unmatched junction nucleotides: 8. The length of the CDR3 is 15 residues. Per the germline V gene, CDR1 is SGHDT and CDR2 is YYEEEE. The CDR3 region has the DNA TGTGCCAGCAGCTACCTAGACAGGGCCCACTATGGCTACACCTTC. Residues: CASSYLDRAHYGYTF.

V usage is TRBV7-9 and J usage is TRBJ1-6, with D tentatively TRBD1 (5 bases). The CDR3 covers 15 residues. V dropped 6 bases and J dropped 5 bases, with 14 bases sitting between them. Germline CDR1 reads SEHNR; CDR2 reads FQNEAQ (reference sequence). In DNA form, the CDR3 reads TGTGCCAGCAGACCTGACGGGGGTCATAATTCACCCCTCCACTTT. Translation gives CASRPDGGHNSPLHF.

The rearrangement links TRBV19 to TRBJ1-2; 7 positions match TRBD1. The CDR3 runs 14 residues. J was trimmed by 3 bases and V by 6 bases; bases with no gene match: 7. The germline V gene encodes CDR1 LNHDA and CDR2 SQIVND (reference sequence). CDR3 amino acids: CASSRQGVDYGYTF. As DNA, the CDR3 is TGTGCCAGTAGCCGACAGGGAGTAGACTATGGCTACACCTTC.

The CDR3: CASSWGQSYEQYF. The CDR3 region has the DNA TGCGCCAGCAGCTGGGGACAGAGCTACGAGCAGTACTTC. J is TRBJ2-7 and V is TRBV4-1, with 7 bases that match TRBD1. Germline loops: CDR1 MGHRA, CDR2 YSYEKL. J was trimmed by 3 bases and V by 5 bases; bases with no gene match: 4. This CDR3 has 13 residues.

The rearrangement joins TRBV27 to TRBJ1-1, with D possibly TRBD1 on 5 matching bases. Looked up from germline, CDR1 is MNHEY and CDR2 is SMNVEV (reference sequence). This CDR3 has 16 residues. V gave up 0 bases and J gave up 4 bases, with 15 bases separating them. The CDR3: CASSLSMGEGPTEAFF. CDR3 in DNA: TGTGCCAGCAGTTTATCGATGGGGGAGGGGCCCACTGAAGCTTTCTTT.

The chain uses TRBV11-2 and TRBJ2-7; D uncertain. V lost 5 bases to trimming and J lost 4 bases, with 12 bases between them. Germline V gives CDR1 SGHAT, CDR2 FQNNGV. The CDR3 contains 13 residues. The CDR3 sequence: CASSTQDGYEQYF. As DNA, the CDR3 is TGTGCCAGCAGCACTCAAGACGGGTACGAGCAGTACTTC. Together with reference TRBV11-2 and TRBJ2-7, the CDR3 gives the full variable domain: EAGVAQSPRYKIIEKRQSVAFWCNPISGHATLYWYQQILGQGPKLLIQFQNNGVVDDSQLPKDRFSAERLKGVDSTLKIQPAKLEDSAVYLCASSTQDGYEQYFGPGTRLTVT.

The rearrangement joins TRBV28 to TRBJ1-1; 8 nucleotides agree with TRBD1. This CDR3 region has 15 residues. V was clipped by 2 bases and J by 3 bases; unmatched bases: 5. The germline V gene has CDR1 MDHEN and CDR2 SYDVKM. CDR3 coding DNA: TGTGCCAGCAGTTTAGCCAGGGGGCAGTACACTGAAGCTTTCTTT. Translating gives CASSLARGQYTEAFF.

The chain couples TRBV7-9 to TRBJ1-5; D is unresolved. Germline-derived CDR1 and CDR2 are SEHNR and FQNEAQ (reference sequence). V was pared by 3 bases and J by 0 bases, with 15 bases between. The CDR3 runs to 17 residues. The CDR3 is CASSFPRKKYSNQPQHF. CDR3 nucleotides: TGTGCCAGCAGCTTTCCCAGGAAAAAATATAGCAATCAGCCCCAGCATTTT. The complete variable domain, with remaining parts taken from reference TRBV7-9 and TRBJ1-5, reads DTGVSQNPRHKITKRGQNVTFRCDPISEHNRLYWYRQTLGQGPEFLTYFQNEAQLEKSRLLSDRFSAERPKGSFSTLEIQRTEQGDSAMYLCASSFPRKKYSNQPQHFGDGTRLSIL.

V and J are TRBV6-5 and TRBJ2-1, with D possibly TRBD1 on 5 matching bases. V lost 5 bases, J lost 7 bases, and 15 bases lay in between. Germline V lookup: CDR1 MNHEY, CDR2 SVGAGI. The CDR3 sequence is 14 residues long. CDR3 nucleotides: TGTGCCAGCAGTCACCCAGGGTACACGAATGAGCAGTTCTTC. Translating it yields CASSHPGYTNEQFF.

The table lists this clone with a few counts. The chain links TRBV11-3 to TRBJ2-3; 9 nucleotides match TRBD1. V trimming: 5 bases; J trimming: 6 bases; junction bases outside the gene matches: 9. The CDR3 is 15 residues long. Germline CDR1 reads SGHNT; CDR2 reads YENEEA. The CDR3 DNA reads as TGTGCCAGCAGCGACAGGGGGGGCAGTTTGGATACGCAGTATTTT. Translating it yields CASSDRGGSLDTQYF.

The chain couples TRBV6-6 to TRBJ2-1, with 7 bases fitting TRBD2. CDR1 MNHNY and CDR2 SVGAGI come from the germline V gene (reference sequence). With 0 bases clipped from V and 3 bases from J, the junction kept 2 bases outside the gene matches. The CDR3 runs 15 residues. CDR3 region: CASSYSAGDYNEQFF. The CDR3 DNA reads TGTGCCAGCAGTTACTCCGCGGGGGACTACAATGAGCAGTTCTTC.

This clone has only one observation. J is TRBJ2-7 and V is TRBV18; 7 bases line up with TRBD2. Germline lookup yields CDR1 KGHSH and CDR2 LQKENI. This CDR3 has 13 amino acids. V shed 4 bases, J shed 0 bases, and the junction held 0 bases outside the gene matches. CDR3 nucleotide sequence: TGTGCCAGCTCACGGACTAGCTCCTACGAGCAGTACTTC. It yields the protein CASSRTSSYEQYF.

This sequence joins TRBV28 and TRBJ1-2; 7 nucleotides agree with TRBD1. Germline loops: CDR1 MDHEN, CDR2 SYDVKM. The J segment lost 8 bases and the V segment lost 8 bases, leaving 8 bases of the junction unmatched. This CDR3 spans 12 amino acids. The CDR3 coding sequence is TGTGCCAGCTCGGGACAGTTGAAGGGCTACACCTTC. Protein: CASSGQLKGYTF.

The V call is TRBV7-2, the J call TRBJ1-5; no clear D gene. CDR3 size: 14 residues. Trimming cost V 1 base and J 4 bases, with 8 bases left between them. The germline V gene has CDR1 SGHTA and CDR2 FQGNSA. The CDR3 DNA sequence: TGTGCCAGCAGCTTAGTAACATTTAATCAGCCCCAGCATTTT. It is translated as CASSLVTFNQPQHF.

The V call is TRBV11-2, the J call TRBJ1-2; unclear D gene. The CDR3 contains 13 residues. Germline-derived CDR1 and CDR2 are SGHAT and FQNNGV. With 5 bases removed from V and 6 bases from J, the gap between germline ends came to 13 bases. The CDR3 DNA reads TGTGCCAGCAGCCAAGGAGGTCTACATGGCTACACCTTC. This encodes CASSQGGLHGYTF.

This chain joins TRBV7-8 and TRBJ1-2; D might be TRBD1 (6 bases). The length of the CDR3 is 16 residues. V dropped 5 bases and J dropped 4 bases, with 20 bases sitting between them. Germline CDR1 is SGHVS and CDR2 is FQNEAQ. CDR3 coding DNA: TGTGCCAGCAGCCCCCATGGGGTGGGGGCCGGCTATGGCTACACCTTC. Protein sequence: CASSPHGVGAGYGYTF.

The chain joins TRBV19 to TRBJ1-2; 9 nucleotides agree with TRBD1. The CDR3 is 11 amino acids. CDR1 LNHDA and CDR2 SQIVND come from the germline V gene (reference sequence). J gave up 12 bases and V 4 bases, and 3 bases lay outside the gene matches. For the CDR3, the DNA is TGTGCCAGTAGTAAGGACAGGGGCCACACCTTC. Encoded protein: CASSKDRGHTF.

The J gene is TRBJ1-6, the V gene TRBV6-1; TRBD1 agrees at 7 bases. Germline loops: CDR1 MNHNS, CDR2 SASEGT. V dropped 2 bases and J dropped 10; count of bases not matched to a gene: 5. This CDR3 has 14 residues. The CDR3 spells CASSEWDSESPLHF. The CDR3 region has the DNA TGTGCCAGCAGTGAATGGGACAGTGAATCACCCCTCCACTTT.

The chain is built from TRBV14 and TRBJ2-2, with TRBD2 matching over 7 bases. The germline V gene encodes CDR1 SGHDN and CDR2 FVKESK. The CDR3 is 14 residues long. V gave up 2 bases and J gave up 7 bases; unmatched junction bases: 4. The CDR3 loop reads CASSQQLASGELFF. CDR3 nucleotide sequence: TGTGCCAGCAGCCAACAACTAGCGAGCGGGGAGCTGTTTTTT.

V gene TRBV7-3 combines with J gene TRBJ1-1; D gene uncertain. V lost 0 bases, J lost 4 bases, and 6 bases lay in between. The CDR3 spans 13 residues. CDR1 is SGHTA and CDR2 is FQGTGA in the germline V gene. The CDR3 DNA is TGTGCCAGCAGCTTAACGGGCATCACTGAAGCTTTCTTT. The encoded protein is CASSLTGITEAFF.

V gene TRBV6-1 combines with J gene TRBJ1-5; tentatively, D is TRBD1 (6 bases). Deletions cut 4 bases from V and 2 bases from J, with 12 bases between. This CDR3 has 15 residues. Germline CDR1 is MNHNS and CDR2 is SASEGT. In DNA, the CDR3 is TGTGCCAGCAGTGGGGAGACAGGACGCAATCAGCCCCAGCATTTT. Translated, it gives CASSGETGRNQPQHF.

This clone was seen a handful of times. This sequence joins TRBV28 and TRBJ1-5, with no clear D. The CDR3 is made up of 13 amino acids. Germline-derived CDR1 and CDR2 are MDHEN and SYDVKM. V lost 7 bases to trimming and J lost 3 bases, with 10 bases between them. CDR3 sequence reads: CASTPRANQPQHF. CDR3 bases: TGTGCCAGCACCCCGAGGGCCAATCAGCCCCAGCATTTT.

The V call is TRBV30, the J call TRBJ1-3; D perhaps matches TRBD1 (6 bases). Germline V gene sequence: CDR1 GTSNPN, CDR2 SVGIG (reference sequence). This CDR3 is built from 17 residues. V was trimmed by 0 bases and J by 0 bases, leaving 15 bases between them. CDR3 protein: CAWSVRGGASSGNTIYF. For the CDR3, the DNA is TGTGCCTGGAGTGTAAGGGGGGGCGCGAGCTCTGGAAACACCATATATTTT.

This sequence joins TRBV6-5 and TRBJ2-3; 7 bases line up with TRBD2. Germline CDR1 and CDR2: MNHEY and SVGAGI. This CDR3 is 14 amino acids long. Germline trimming cut 6 bases from V and 1 base from J; bases unmatched to any gene: 4. The CDR3 is CASRPSGGTDTQYF. The CDR3 DNA reads as TGTGCCAGCAGACCAAGCGGGGGCACAGATACGCAGTATTTT.